This TCR beta chain was sequenced during a study of identical twins. Healthy Caucasians, and only they, were the donors. The V and J ends lost 3 bases and 2 bases, in that order; junction bases with no gene match: 1. Germline CDR1 and CDR2: KGHSH and LQKENI. This CDR3 contains 14 residues. Remarks on this clonotype: Its antigen remains unknown.

Overall study findings and caveats: Out-of-frame beta chain sequences displayed weaker excess sharing between twins.

After template switching added a universal primer site, the resulting cDNA carried unique molecular identifiers. Via MiXCR, TCRdb re-called the 5' RACE reads, giving one row per CDR3 protein. The sample records a few hundred thousand distinct CDR3 sequences, roughly 9% being singletons. The source of this sequence is a woman in her forties or fifties in good health. Source material: naive T cells sorted from blood. This rearrangement joins TRBV18 to TRBJ2-5; TRBD1 agrees at 9 bases. The CDR3 DNA reads TGTGCCAGCTCACCGGACAGGGGACAAGAGACCCAGTACTTC. Amino acid sequence: CASSPDRGQETQYF. Full variable domain (rest looked up from reference TRBV18 and TRBJ2-5): NAGVMQNPRHLVRRRGQEARLRCSPMKGHSHVYWYRQLPEEGLKFMVYLQKENIIDESGMPKERFSAEFPKEGPSILRIQQVVRGDSAAYFCASSPDRGQETQYFGPGTRLLVL.